This TCR beta chain was recovered during a study of identical twins. V gave up 10 bases and J gave up 3 bases; unmatched junction bases: 8. Germline CDR1 reads ENHRY; CDR2 reads SYGVKD. The CDR3 spans 16 residues. TCRdb called the 5' RACE reads again in MiXCR, with one record for every CDR3 protein. The top ten clones hold around 5% of a sample with fewer than 250,000 distinct CDR3 sequences, around 10% of them seen once. This clonotype was sampled from a woman between 18 and 29 years old in good health. The source material was memory (CD45RO+) T cells sorted from blood. The V gene is TRBV10-3, the J gene TRBJ2-2, with 13 positions matching TRBD2. In DNA form, the CDR3 reads TGTGCCACGCAACTAGCGGGAGGGCCGTACACCGGGGAGCTGTTTTTT. Encoded protein: CATQLAGGPYTGELFF.